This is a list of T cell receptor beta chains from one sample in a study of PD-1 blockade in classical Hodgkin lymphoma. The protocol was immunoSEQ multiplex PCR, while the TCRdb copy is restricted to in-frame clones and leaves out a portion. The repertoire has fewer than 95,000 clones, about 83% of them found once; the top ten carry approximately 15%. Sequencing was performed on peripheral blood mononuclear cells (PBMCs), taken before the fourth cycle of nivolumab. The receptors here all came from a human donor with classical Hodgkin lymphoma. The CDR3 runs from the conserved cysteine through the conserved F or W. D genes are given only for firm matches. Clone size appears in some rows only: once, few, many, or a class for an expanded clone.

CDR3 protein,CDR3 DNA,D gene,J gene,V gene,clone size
CASTAPSSYEQYF,TGTGCCAGCACAGCGCCGAGCTCCTACGAGCAGTACTTC,NA,TRBJ2-7,TRBV6-5,once
CSPRLAGGEETQYF,TGCAGCCCCCGACTAGCGGGAGGAGAAGAGACCCAGTACTTC,TRBD2,TRBJ2-5,TRBV29-1,few
CSVVVGATGELFF,TGCAGCGTTGTAGTAGGGGCCACCGGGGAGCTGTTTTTT,NA,TRBJ2-2,TRBV29-1,NA
CASSVAFQGTSTDTQYF,TGTGCCAGCAGCGTAGCTTTTCAGGGGACTAGCACAGATACGCAGTATTTT,NA,TRBJ2-3,TRBV9,NA
CASSQREGVNTEAFF,TGTGCCAGCAGTCAACGGGAGGGGGTCAACACTGAAGCTTTCTTT,NA,TRBJ1-1,TRBV9,NA
CASSEGQGSIYGYTF,TGTGCCAGCAGCGAGGGGCAGGGATCGATCTATGGCTACACCTTC,NA,TRBJ1-2,TRBV6-1,NA
CASSLRGMNTEAFF,TGTGCCAGCAGCTTAAGGGGCATGAACACTGAAGCTTTCTTT,NA,TRBJ1-1,TRBV7-3,NA
CASSPQAGAYNEQFF,TGTGCCAGCAGCCCACAGGCGGGAGCCTACAATGAGCAGTTCTTC,TRBD2,TRBJ2-1,TRBV6-5,NA
CASSMEASGRGTGELFF,TGTGCCAGCAGCATGGAGGCTAGCGGGAGGGGAACCGGGGAGCTGTTTTTT,TRBD2,TRBJ2-2,TRBV7-2,NA
CASSLVAGNVYEQYF,TGTGCCAGCAGTTTAGTAGCGGGAAACGTCTACGAGCAGTACTTC,TRBD2,TRBJ2-7,TRBV27,NA
CASSLEGTTYEQYF,TGCGCCAGCAGCTTGGAGGGGACTACCTACGAGCAGTACTTC,TRBD2,TRBJ2-7,TRBV5-1,NA
CASKLRGGYGYTF,TGTGCCAGCAAATTGCGGGGGGGATATGGCTACACCTTC,NA,TRBJ1-2,TRBV5-6,NA
CASSVDSSGAAYNEQFF,TGTGCCAGCAGCGTAGATTCTAGCGGGGCGGCCTACAATGAGCAGTTCTTC,TRBD2,TRBJ2-1,TRBV9,NA
CASRPTGTSYEQYF,TGTGCCAGCAGGCCCACAGGGACCTCCTACGAGCAGTACTTC,NA,TRBJ2-7,TRBV27,once
CASRGDGYRDEKLFF,TGTGCCAGCAGAGGGGACGGCTATAGAGATGAAAAACTGTTTTTT,NA,TRBJ1-4,TRBV6-1,few
CASSQDVGLAGGYNEQFF,TGCGCCAGCAGCCAAGATGTCGGACTAGCGGGAGGGTACAATGAGCAGTTCTTC,TRBD2,TRBJ2-1,TRBV4-1,NA
CASSPMGEAPFF,TGTGCCAGCTCACCAATGGGAGAGGCGCCGTTCTTC,NA,TRBJ2-1,TRBV18,NA
CASSLQGARTEAFF,TGTGCCAGCAGCCTACAGGGGGCGCGTACTGAAGCTTTCTTT,TRBD1,TRBJ1-1,TRBV4-2,NA
CASSTPQGAGRVDQPQHF,TGTGCCAGCAGCACCCCACAGGGGGCAGGTAGGGTCGATCAGCCCCAGCATTTT,NA,TRBJ1-5,TRBV21-1,NA
CASSLVPGADTQYF,TGTGCCAGCAGCTTGGTCCCGGGGGCAGATACGCAGTATTTT,NA,TRBJ2-3,TRBV5-5,once
CASSSSVVTYEQYF,TGTGCCAGCAGCTCTAGTGTTGTCACCTACGAGCAGTACTTC,NA,TRBJ2-7,TRBV7-6,NA
CASRGGGVEKLFF,TGTGCCAGCAGGGGGGGAGGGGTTGAAAAACTGTTTTTT,NA,TRBJ1-4,TRBV28,NA
CSALGGSRELFF,TGCAGCGCCTTGGGGGGCTCTCGGGAGCTGTTTTTT,NA,TRBJ2-2,TRBV29-1,NA
CASSDPSDEQFF,TGTGCCAGCAGCGATCCTTCGGATGAGCAGTTCTTC,NA,TRBJ2-1,TRBV7-3,medium-sized
CASSHRGHGTEAFF,TGTGCCAGTAGTCACAGGGGCCATGGCACTGAAGCTTTCTTT,TRBD1,TRBJ1-1,TRBV19,NA
CASGFEILYGYTF,TGTGCTAGTGGTTTTGAGATTCTCTATGGCTACACCTTC,NA,TRBJ1-2,TRBV12-5,NA